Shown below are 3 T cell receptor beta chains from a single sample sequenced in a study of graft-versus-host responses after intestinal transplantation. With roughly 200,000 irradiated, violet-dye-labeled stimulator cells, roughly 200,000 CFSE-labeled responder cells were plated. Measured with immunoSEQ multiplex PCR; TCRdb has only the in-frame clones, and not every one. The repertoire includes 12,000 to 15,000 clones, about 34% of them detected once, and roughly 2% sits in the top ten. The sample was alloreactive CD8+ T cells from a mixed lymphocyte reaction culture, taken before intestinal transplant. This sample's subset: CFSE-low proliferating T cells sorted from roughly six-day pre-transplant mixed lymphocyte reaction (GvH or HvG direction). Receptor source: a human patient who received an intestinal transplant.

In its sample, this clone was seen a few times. The CDR3 loop is CASSFPPPENTEAFF. The DNA of the CDR3 is TGTGCCAGCAGTTTCCCGCCGCCAGAGAACACTGAAGCTTTCTTT. The chain uses TRBV7-7 and TRBJ1-1; D remains unclear. Germline V CDR1 and CDR2: SSHAT, FNYEAQ (reference sequence). V was shortened by 6 bases and J by 1 base, with 15 bases between the two germline ends. The CDR3 is 15 amino acids. Full variable domain (missing parts from reference TRBV7-7 and TRBJ1-1): GAGVSQSPRYKVTKRGQDVTLRCDPISSHATLYWYQQALGQGPEFLTYFNYEAQPDKSGLPSDRFSAERPEGSISTLTIQRTEQRDSAMYRCASSFPPPENTEAFFGQGTRLTVV.

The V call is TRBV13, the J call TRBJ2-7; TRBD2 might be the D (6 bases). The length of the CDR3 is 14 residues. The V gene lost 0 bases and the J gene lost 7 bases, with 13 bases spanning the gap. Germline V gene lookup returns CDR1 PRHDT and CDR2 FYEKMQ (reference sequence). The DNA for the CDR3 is TGTGCCAGCAGCTTAGGCCGAGGCGCGGGGGAGCAGTACTTC. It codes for CASSLGRGAGEQYF.

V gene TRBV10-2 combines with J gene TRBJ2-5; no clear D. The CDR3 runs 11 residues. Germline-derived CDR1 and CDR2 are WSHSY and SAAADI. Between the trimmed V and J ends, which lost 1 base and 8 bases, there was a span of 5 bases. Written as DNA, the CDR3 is TGCGCCAGCAGTGAGTGGCCCACCCAGTACTTC. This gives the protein CASSEWPTQYF.